This T cell receptor beta chain was recovered during a study of cytomegalovirus exposure and HLA in healthy donors. Study-level findings and limits: Analysis performed later showed TCR beta chains linked to HLA being more clonally expanded than equally common others. In a later analysis, TCR beta V- and J-gene trimming was associated with a missense DCLRE1C variant. An analysis that came later showed most CMV-associated TCR beta chains appearing HLA-restricted. Across donors, sequencing depth was assumed by presence/absence analyses to be roughly uniform.

Note on this clone: Its cognate antigen is unknown.

PCR employed 60 Vbeta and 13 Jbeta primers. Data came from immunoSEQ multiplex PCR; TCRdb stores just in-frame clones and leaves some out. This sample has about 130,000 clones, with approximately 78% found just once. Per the germline V gene, CDR1 is SGHNT and CDR2 is YYREEE (reference sequence). The CDR3 consists of 14 residues. V lost 2 bases and J 4 bases, leaving 12 bases between the germline ends. The clonotype was recovered from a woman aged 25 to 39 in good health and CMV-seronegative. The sequenced sample consisted of PBMCs. The chain is built from TRBV5-4 and TRBJ2-5, with D possibly TRBD1 on 6 matching bases. The CDR3 coding sequence is TGTGCCAGCAGCTTAGGGGGTAAGGTAGAGACCCAGTACTTC. Its protein product is CASSLGGKVETQYF.